These 4 T cell receptor beta chains were sequenced from one sample in a study of T cells in localized non-small cell lung cancer. This table comes from immunoSEQ multiplex PCR, and its TCRdb copy is limited to in-frame clones, with some not included. The sample yields about 82,000 clones, over 60% seen once. The sequences come from PBMCs, collected before any cancer treatment. These receptors were obtained from a man between 40 and 70 years old with stage II squamous cell lung carcinoma.

This chain connects TRBV5-1 to TRBJ2-5; D might be TRBD1 (5 bases). The V gene's germline CDR1 is SGHRS and CDR2 YFSETQ. There are 15 residues in the CDR3. V dropped 0 bases and J dropped 4 bases, with 13 bases sitting between them. The CDR3 DNA follows: TGCGCCAGCAGCTTGGAGGGCAGGGTTTTAGAGACCCAGTACTTC. It specifies CASSLEGRVLETQYF.

The V call is TRBV5-6, the J call TRBJ2-7, with a tentative D call TRBD2 (6 bases). Germline CDR1 SGHDT, CDR2 YYEEEE. The CDR3 extends over 14 amino acids. The V end lost 1 base, the J end lost 6 bases, and 14 bases lay between the germline ends. The CDR3 sequence: CASSLSLAVFEQYF. The CDR3 DNA reads TGTGCCAGCAGCTTGTCACTAGCTGTGTTCGAGCAGTACTTC.

The rearrangement joins TRBV6-5 to TRBJ1-2; 8 bases match TRBD1. This CDR3 contains 13 residues. The V gene's germline CDR1 is MNHEY and CDR2 SVGAGI. The trim removed 6 bases at V and 3 bases at J, leaving 3 bases unmatched. This CDR3 reads CASSIQGDYGYTF. DNA of the CDR3: TGTGCCAGCAGCATACAGGGGGACTATGGCTACACCTTC.

The CDR3: CSVRYGGMNTEAFF. The CDR3 DNA sequence: TGCAGCGTTCGGTACGGGGGTATGAACACTGAAGCTTTCTTT. The chain combines TRBV29-1 with TRBJ1-1; D is possibly TRBD1 (5 bases). The CDR3 loop spans 14 amino acids. Germline V gives CDR1 SQVTM, CDR2 ANQGSEA. V was shortened by 5 bases and J by 0 bases, with 13 bases between the two germline ends.